This T cell receptor (beta chain) was obtained from a study of molecular identifiers for immune sequencing clone quantification. Background on the study: Replicates partitioned RNA from roughly 21,000 or 96,000 naive CD8 cells into five parts, sequencing four.

Germline CDR1 reads SNHLY; CDR2 reads FYNNEI. The V segment lost 3 bases and the J segment 1 base; nucleotides outside the gene matches: 5. CDR3 length equals 16 residues. For naive CD8 T cells, sorting used the CD8+CD4-CCR7+CD45RA+ phenotype. TCRdb re-analysed the PCR reads in MiXCR, keeping a single row per CDR3 protein. The sample records around 86,000 distinct CDR3 sequences, 15% to 20% being singletons. This clonotype showed up many times. The clonotype comes from a human donor in good health. Some libraries in this study had Jurkat cell RNA spiked in. The material sequenced was naive CD8+ T cells from blood, with Jurkat cell RNA spiked in. Subset reported: FACS-sorted CD8+CD4-CCR7+CD45RA+ naive T cells. The chain couples TRBV2 to TRBJ2-3; 9 bases line up with TRBD2. The chain's CDR3 is CASSDEAGGGTDTQYF. The CDR3 DNA sequence: TGTGCCAGCAGTGACGAAGCGGGAGGAGGCACAGATACGCAGTATTTT.